This T cell receptor (beta chain) derives from a study of Ad26.COV2.S vaccination and SARS-CoV-2 variants. Study background: Ad26.COV2.S shots went into the muscle once or twice, 56 days apart. Broader study findings: Analyses of TCR breadth and depth may have underestimated total T cell responses. Vaccinees displayed broader spike-specific TCR repertoires than placebo recipients.

The treatment is: 15 to 20 received Ad26.COV2.S at low or high dose, single or two shots; five or six received placebo; per-sample allocation not given. The study sampled participants on day 63 after the first vaccine or placebo injection. The donor's status was that of an adult aged 18-55 years in Boston. Repertoires were generated with immunoSEQ multiplex PCR, while TCRdb's copy carries only in-frame clones and drops some. The data hold about 250,000 clones, with about 89% observed a single time. The CDR3 spans 13 residues. The V end was cut by 6 bases, the J end by 3 bases, with 12 bases between. In germline, CDR1 is SGHAT, CDR2 FQNNGV. This clone was observed a single time. Its matching antigen is unknown.

The material sequenced was peripheral blood, taken in a trial of Ad26.COV2.S vaccine versus placebo. The chain is built from TRBV11-2 and TRBJ2-7, with TRBD1 as a possible D gene (6 bases). The sequence came from a person between 18 and 60 years old who received the Ad26.COV2.S COVID-19 vaccine or a placebo. The CDR3 DNA follows: TGTGCCAGCAGTCGGACAGACGACTACGAGCAGTACTTC. It translates to CASSRTDDYEQYF.